A single sample is the source of the 3 T cell receptor beta chains below, sequenced in a study of T-cell memory formation after mild COVID-19. A single record per CDR3 protein comes from TCRdb applying MiXCR to the 5' RACE reads. The sample consists of roughly 240,000 distinct CDR3 sequences, roughly 15% of them appearing once. Sequenced: PBMCs or a T cell subset sorted from them (not recorded which). The receptors shown here come from an adult woman who had mild COVID-19 (a few samples of this study predate the infection). Cell type and time point are not known.

The table lists this clonotype with a few counts. V usage is TRBV6-5 and J usage is TRBJ2-6; 9 nucleotides align to TRBD1. The V gene end was trimmed by 7 bases and the J gene end by 3 bases; junction bases not matched to a gene: 7. Germline loops: CDR1 MNHEY, CDR2 SVGAGI. The CDR3 loop spans 16 amino acids. CDR3 DNA sequence: TGTGCCAGCAAACTACAGGGGGCGGGTGGGGCCAACGTCCTGACTTTC. Amino acids: CASKLQGAGGANVLTF.

V is TRBV6-6 and J is TRBJ1-6; D is ambiguous. V shed 0 bases and J shed 10 bases, with 10 bases lying between them. Germline V gene lookup returns CDR1 MNHNY and CDR2 SVGAGI (reference sequence). The CDR3 runs 14 residues. CDR3 residues: CASSYSVGSSPLHF. CDR3 sequence (DNA): TGTGCCAGCAGTTACTCGGTCGGGTCCTCACCCCTCCACTTT.

This clonotype was picked up a small number of times. The rearrangement joins TRBV29-1 to TRBJ1-5, with D hard to call. The V gene lost 5 bases and the J gene lost 2 bases, with 13 bases spanning the gap. The CDR3 extends over 14 amino acids. Germline CDR1 and CDR2: SQVTM and ANQGSEA. CDR3: CSVLMGYGNQPQHF. Written as DNA, the CDR3 is TGCAGCGTTTTAATGGGTTATGGCAATCAGCCCCAGCATTTT.